This T cell receptor (beta chain) was obtained from a study of T cells in lung cancer brain metastases. The CDR3 is 17 amino acids. V was shortened by 6 bases and J by 0 bases, with 20 bases between the two germline ends. Germline CDR1 reads MDHEN; CDR2 reads SYDVKM. The data were produced by immunoSEQ multiplex PCR, yet TCRdb's version contains in-frame clones alone and is incomplete. The data show 3,000 to 4,000 clones, with 80% to 90% seen just once and around 5.2% held by the top ten. The source of this sequence is a woman between 50 and 59 years old with non-small cell lung cancer. The sequenced sample was tumor tissue from the primary lung tumor. The V call is TRBV28, the J call TRBJ2-5; tentative D call: TRBD1 (5 bases). The CDR3 loop is CASSQAQGAAYQETQYF. The DNA of the CDR3 is TGTGCCAGCAGCCAGGCCCAAGGGGCAGCGTACCAAGAGACCCAGTACTTC.